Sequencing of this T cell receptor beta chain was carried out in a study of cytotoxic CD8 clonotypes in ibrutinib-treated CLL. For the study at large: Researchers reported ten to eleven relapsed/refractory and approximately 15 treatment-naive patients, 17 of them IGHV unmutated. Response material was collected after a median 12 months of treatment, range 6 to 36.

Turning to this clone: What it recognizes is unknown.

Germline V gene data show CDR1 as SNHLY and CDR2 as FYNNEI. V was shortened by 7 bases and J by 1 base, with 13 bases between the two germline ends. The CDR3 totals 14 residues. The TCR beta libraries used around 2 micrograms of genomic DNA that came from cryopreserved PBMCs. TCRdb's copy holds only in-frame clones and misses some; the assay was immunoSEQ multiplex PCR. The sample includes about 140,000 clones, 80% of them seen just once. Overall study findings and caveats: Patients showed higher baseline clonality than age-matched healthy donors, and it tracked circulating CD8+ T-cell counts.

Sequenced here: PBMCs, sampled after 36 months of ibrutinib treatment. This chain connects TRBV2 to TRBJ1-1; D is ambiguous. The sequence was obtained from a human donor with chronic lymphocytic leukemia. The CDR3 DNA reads TGTGCCAGCATCCACAAACCGAAGAACACTGAAGCTTTCTTT. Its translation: CASIHKPKNTEAFF.